This T cell receptor beta chain was identified in a study of siplizumab effects on memory and regulatory T cells. Turning to this clone: Its antigen is not known.

Findings and limits, study-wide: Treg origin accounted for an average of around 67% of mappable alloreactive CD4+ clones with siplizumab and 26.9% in controls. The diversity of naive T cells seemed greater than that of memory cells, and their alloresponse contribution seemed major. Suppressive capability of dividing Tregs from siplizumab cultures went unverified.

From germline, CDR1 is MNHEY and CDR2 SMNVEV (reference sequence). The CDR3 totals 16 residues. V dropped 5 bases and J dropped 0 bases, with 13 bases sitting between them. Assay used: immunoSEQ multiplex PCR; TCRdb lists only in-frame clones, some missing. The data contain tens of thousands of clones, approximately 93% of them singletons. This chain connects TRBV27 to TRBJ1-4; D is undetermined. This clonotype was sampled from a human donor in good health. Sequenced sample: CD8+ T cells sorted from blood. The CDR3 loop is CASSLSSPATNEKLFF. The CDR3, as DNA: TGTGCCAGCAGTCTTTCCTCACCAGCAACTAATGAAAAACTGTTTTTT.